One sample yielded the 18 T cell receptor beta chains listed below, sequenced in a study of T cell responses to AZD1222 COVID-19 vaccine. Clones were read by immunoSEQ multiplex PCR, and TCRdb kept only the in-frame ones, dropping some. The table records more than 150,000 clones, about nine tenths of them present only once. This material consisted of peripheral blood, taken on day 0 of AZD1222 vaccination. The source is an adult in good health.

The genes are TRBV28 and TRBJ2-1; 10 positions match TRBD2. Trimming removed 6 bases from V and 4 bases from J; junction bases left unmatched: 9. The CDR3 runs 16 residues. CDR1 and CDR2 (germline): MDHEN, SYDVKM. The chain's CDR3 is CASRRRTSGTYNEQFF. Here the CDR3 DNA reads TGTGCCAGCAGGCGGAGGACTAGCGGTACTTACAATGAGCAGTTCTTC.

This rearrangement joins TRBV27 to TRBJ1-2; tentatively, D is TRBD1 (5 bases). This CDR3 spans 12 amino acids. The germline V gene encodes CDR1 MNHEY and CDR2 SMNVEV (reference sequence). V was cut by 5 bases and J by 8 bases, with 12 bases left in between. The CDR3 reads CASSTAGRGYTF. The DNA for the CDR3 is TGTGCCAGCAGTACAGCAGGGCGCGGCTACACCTTC.

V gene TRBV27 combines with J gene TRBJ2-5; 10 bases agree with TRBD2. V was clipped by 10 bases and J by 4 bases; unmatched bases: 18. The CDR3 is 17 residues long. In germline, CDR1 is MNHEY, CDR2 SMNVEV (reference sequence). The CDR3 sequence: CATKFPLLAGKGETQYF. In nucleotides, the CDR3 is TGTGCCACCAAGTTTCCCCTACTAGCGGGGAAGGGAGAGACCCAGTACTTC.

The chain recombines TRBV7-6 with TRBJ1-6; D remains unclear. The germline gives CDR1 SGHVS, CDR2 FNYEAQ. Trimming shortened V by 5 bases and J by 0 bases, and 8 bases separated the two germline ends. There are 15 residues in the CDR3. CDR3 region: CASSPEGSYNSPLHF. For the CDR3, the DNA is TGTGCCAGCAGCCCCGAAGGCTCCTATAATTCACCCCTCCACTTT.

CDR3 loop: CASSFVGGSDEQFF. The DNA for the CDR3 is TGTGCCAGCAGTTTTGTGGGGGGCTCCGATGAGCAGTTCTTC. The chain carries TRBV27 and TRBJ2-1; D possibly uses TRBD1 or TRBD2 (6 bases each). The CDR3 totals 14 residues. The V gene's germline CDR1 is MNHEY and CDR2 SMNVEV (reference sequence). Trimming took 3 bases from V and 8 from J, leaving 14 bases between them.

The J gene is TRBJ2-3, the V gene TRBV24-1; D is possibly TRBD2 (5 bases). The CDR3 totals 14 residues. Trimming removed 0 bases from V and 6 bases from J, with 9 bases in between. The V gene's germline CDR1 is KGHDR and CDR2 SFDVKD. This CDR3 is CATSDLRGFDTQYF. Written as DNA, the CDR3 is TGTGCCACCAGTGATTTGCGAGGGTTTGATACGCAGTATTTT.

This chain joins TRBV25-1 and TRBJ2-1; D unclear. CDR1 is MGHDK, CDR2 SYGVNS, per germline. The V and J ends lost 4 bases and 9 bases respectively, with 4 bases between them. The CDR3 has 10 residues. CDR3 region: CASSALEQFF. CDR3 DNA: TGTGCCAGCAGTGCCCTTGAGCAGTTCTTC.

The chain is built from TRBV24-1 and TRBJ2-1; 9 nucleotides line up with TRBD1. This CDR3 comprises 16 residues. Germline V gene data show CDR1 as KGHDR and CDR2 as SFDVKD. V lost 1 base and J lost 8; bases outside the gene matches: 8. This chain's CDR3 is CATSDLSGTGLDEQFF. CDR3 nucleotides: TGTGCCACCAGTGATTTATCAGGGACAGGGCTCGATGAGCAGTTCTTC.

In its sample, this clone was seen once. The CDR3 reads CASSQDPYLSYEQYF. DNA of the CDR3: TGCGCCAGCAGCCAAGATCCGTACCTTTCCTACGAGCAGTACTTC. The rearrangement uses TRBV4-3 and TRBJ2-7, with D hard to call. Germline assignment: CDR1 LGHNA and CDR2 YSLEER. The CDR3 is made up of 15 amino acids. V was shortened by 0 bases and J by 1 base, with 10 bases between the two germline ends.

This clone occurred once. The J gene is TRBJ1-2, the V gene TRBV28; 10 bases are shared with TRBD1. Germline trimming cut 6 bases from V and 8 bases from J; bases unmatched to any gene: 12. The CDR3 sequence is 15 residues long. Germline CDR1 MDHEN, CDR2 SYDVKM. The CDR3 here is CASRPRDRGLQGYTF. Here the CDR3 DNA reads TGTGCCAGCAGGCCCCGGGACAGGGGTCTGCAAGGCTACACCTTC.

CDR3 DNA: TGTGCCAGCAGCTTGGTTGAGACTCTCCCAGAGGGGCAGTTCTTC. It translates to CASSLVETLPEGQFF. The chain recombines TRBV5-4 with TRBJ2-1, with D possibly TRBD2 on 5 matching bases. The germline V gene has CDR1 SGHNT and CDR2 YYREEE (reference sequence). The CDR3 is 15 amino acids. With 0 bases removed from V and 12 bases from J, the gap between germline ends came to 19 bases. The full variable domain, rest sourced from reference TRBV5-4 and TRBJ2-1, is ETGVTQSPTHLIKTRGQQVTLRCSSQSGHNTVSWYQQALGQGPQFIFQYYREEENGRGNFPPRFSGLQFPNYSSELNVNALELDDSALYLCASSLVETLPEGQFFGPGTRLTVL.

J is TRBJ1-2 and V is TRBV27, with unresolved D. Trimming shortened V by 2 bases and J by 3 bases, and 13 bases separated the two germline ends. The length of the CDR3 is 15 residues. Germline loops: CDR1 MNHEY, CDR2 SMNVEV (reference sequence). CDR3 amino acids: CASSLKWGVDYGYTF. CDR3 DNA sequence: TGTGCCAGCAGTTTAAAATGGGGAGTGGACTATGGCTACACCTTC.

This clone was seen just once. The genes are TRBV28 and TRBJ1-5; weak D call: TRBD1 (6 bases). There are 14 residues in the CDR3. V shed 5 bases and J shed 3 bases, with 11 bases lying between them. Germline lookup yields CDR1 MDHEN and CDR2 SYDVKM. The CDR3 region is CASSEEGDNQPQHF. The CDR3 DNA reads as TGTGCCAGCAGTGAGGAGGGGGACAATCAGCCCCAGCATTTT.

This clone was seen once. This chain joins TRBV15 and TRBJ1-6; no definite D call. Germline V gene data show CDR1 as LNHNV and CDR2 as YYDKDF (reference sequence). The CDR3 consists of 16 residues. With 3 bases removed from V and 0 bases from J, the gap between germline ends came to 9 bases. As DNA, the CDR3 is TGTGCCACCAGCAGTACATTTCCCTCCTATAATTCACCCCTCCACTTT. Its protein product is CATSSTFPSYNSPLHF.

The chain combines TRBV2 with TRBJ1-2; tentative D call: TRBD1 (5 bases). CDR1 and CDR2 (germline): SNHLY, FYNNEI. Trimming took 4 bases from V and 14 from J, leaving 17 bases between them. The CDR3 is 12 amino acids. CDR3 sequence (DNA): TGTGCCAGCAGTGGAGTAAAAGGGGCGAAGACCTTC. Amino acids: CASSGVKGAKTF.

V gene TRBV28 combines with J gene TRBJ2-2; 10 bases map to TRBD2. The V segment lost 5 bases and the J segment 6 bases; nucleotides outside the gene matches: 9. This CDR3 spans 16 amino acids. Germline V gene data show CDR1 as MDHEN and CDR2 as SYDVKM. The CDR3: CASSLPGTSVSGELFF. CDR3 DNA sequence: TGTGCCAGCAGTCTCCCCGGGACTAGCGTTTCCGGGGAGCTGTTTTTT. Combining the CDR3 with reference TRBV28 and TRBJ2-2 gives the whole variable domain DVKVTQSSRYLVKRTGEKVFLECVQDMDHENMFWYRQDPGLGLRLIYFSYDVKMKEKGDIPEGYSVSREKKERFSLILESASTNQTSMYLCASSLPGTSVSGELFFGEGSRLTVL.

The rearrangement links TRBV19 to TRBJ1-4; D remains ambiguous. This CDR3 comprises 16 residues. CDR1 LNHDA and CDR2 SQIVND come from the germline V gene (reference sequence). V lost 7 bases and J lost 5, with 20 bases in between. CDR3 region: CASISPSSQENEKLFF. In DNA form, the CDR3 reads TGTGCCAGTATCTCCCCCAGCAGCCAAGAGAATGAAAAACTGTTTTTT.

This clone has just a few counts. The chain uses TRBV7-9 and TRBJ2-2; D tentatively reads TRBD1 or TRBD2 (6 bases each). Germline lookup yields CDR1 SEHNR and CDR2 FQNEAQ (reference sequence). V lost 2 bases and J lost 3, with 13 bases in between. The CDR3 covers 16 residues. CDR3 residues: CASSLPRGRDTGELFF. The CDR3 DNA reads TGTGCCAGCAGCTTACCTCGGGGGCGCGACACCGGGGAGCTGTTTTTT.